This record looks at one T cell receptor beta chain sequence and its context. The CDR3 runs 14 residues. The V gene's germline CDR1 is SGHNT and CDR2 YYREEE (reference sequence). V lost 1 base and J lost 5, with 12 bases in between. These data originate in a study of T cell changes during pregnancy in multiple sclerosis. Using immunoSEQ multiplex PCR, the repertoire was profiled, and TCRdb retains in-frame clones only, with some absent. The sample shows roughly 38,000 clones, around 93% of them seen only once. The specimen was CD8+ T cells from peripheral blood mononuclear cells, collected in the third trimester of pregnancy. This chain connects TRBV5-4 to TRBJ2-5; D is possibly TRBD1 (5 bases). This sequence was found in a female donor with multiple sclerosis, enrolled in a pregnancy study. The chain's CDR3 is CASSLQQDMETQYF. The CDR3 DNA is TGTGCCAGCAGCTTGCAACAGGACATGGAGACCCAGTACTTC.